The 32 T cell receptor beta chains below all came from one sample that was sequenced in a study of blood T cell repertoires in COVID-19 (dated by TCRdb to the early 2020s). Preparation of the library involved the immunoSEQ multiplex PCR assay. The clones in this table, taken by TCRdb from immuneACCESS, are in-frame only. Not every clone is retained; where verified, under half of the shortfall comes from an unresolved V gene, and the cause of the rest is unknown. This sample gives about 110,000 clones in total; approximately 81% of them show up just once. Approximately 1.3% of the sample goes to the ten largest clones. The sequenced material came from peripheral blood. These receptors originate from a man aged 35 to 55 with acute or convalescent COVID-19.

This clone appeared once. V gene TRBV29-1 combines with J gene TRBJ2-1; D perhaps matches TRBD2 (6 bases). Trimming pared 4 bases from V and 8 bases from J, leaving 18 bases between. The CDR3 extends over 14 amino acids. Germline V CDR1 and CDR2: SQVTM, ANQGSEA. CDR3 sequence reads: CSVGSETRDDEQFF. For the CDR3, the DNA is TGCAGCGTTGGGTCCGAGACTAGGGACGATGAGCAGTTCTTC.

The table lists this clone with a count of one. J is TRBJ1-2 and V is TRBV24-1; D unclear. Germline CDR1 is KGHDR and CDR2 is SFDVKD. V was clipped by 9 bases and J by 7 bases, with 8 bases between them. This CDR3 spans 10 amino acids. In nucleotides, the CDR3 is TGTGCCACCCCTCCCTCTGGCTACACCTTC. Translation gives CATPPSGYTF.

The genes are TRBV21-1 and TRBJ1-5; the table's TRBD1 call for D was not verified on the DNA. TRBV21-1 is a listed pseudogene. The CDR3 sequence is 14 residues long. The CDR3 here is CASTTGQYNQPQHF. Written as DNA, the CDR3 is TGTGCCAGCACCACAGGACAGTACAATCAGCCCCAGCATTTT.

This chain links TRBV4-1 with TRBJ2-7; 7 nucleotides align to TRBD2. This CDR3 is 13 amino acids long. The trim removed 3 bases at V and 4 bases at J, leaving 3 bases unmatched. Germline V gene lookup returns CDR1 MGHRA and CDR2 YSYEKL. CDR3 sequence: CASSHRLAYEQYF. CDR3 sequence (DNA): TGCGCCAGCAGCCATAGACTAGCATACGAGCAGTACTTC.

The chain carries TRBV2 and TRBJ1-2; D remains unclear. V lost 8 bases to trimming and J lost 0 bases, with 13 bases between them. Per germline, CDR1 SNHLY and CDR2 FYNNEI. CDR3 length: 14 amino acids. The CDR3 loop is CASWEAETNYGYTF. The CDR3 DNA reads as TGTGCCAGCTGGGAGGCGGAAACTAACTATGGCTACACCTTC.

V usage is TRBV30 and J usage is TRBJ2-7, with 12 nucleotides matching TRBD2. J lost 2 bases, V lost 0 bases, and 17 bases had no gene match. Germline V CDR1 and CDR2: GTSNPN, SVGIG (reference sequence). This CDR3 is 20 amino acids long. The CDR3 loop reads CAWSVKGPGLAGNPTYEQYF. DNA for the CDR3: TGTGCCTGGAGTGTAAAAGGGCCCGGACTAGCGGGAAATCCCACCTACGAGCAGTACTTC.

The chain uses TRBV7-6 and TRBJ1-6; D unclear. The V and J ends lost 5 bases and 9 bases respectively, with 11 bases between them. This CDR3 region has 13 residues. Germline values: CDR1 SGHVS, CDR2 FNYEAQ. In nucleotides, the CDR3 is TGTGCCAGCAGCCAAAGCCCGCGTTCACCCCTCCACTTT. Translation: CASSQSPRSPLHF.

J is TRBJ2-1 and V is TRBV2, with no clear D. The CDR3 loop spans 15 amino acids. Deletions cut 3 bases from V and 4 bases from J, with 13 bases between. Germline CDR1 reads SNHLY; CDR2 reads FYNNEI. This CDR3 is CASSDRDLVYNEQFF. The CDR3 nucleotides are TGTGCCAGCAGTGACCGAGACTTAGTTTACAATGAGCAGTTCTTC.

V usage is TRBV9 and J usage is TRBJ2-4; perhaps TRBD2 as D (5 bases). Germline V gene lookup returns CDR1 SGDLS and CDR2 YYNGEE. The CDR3 length is 17 residues. Trimming cost V 4 bases and J 1 base, with 18 bases left between them. CDR3 DNA: TGTGCCAGCAGCCCCGGACTCCTCGCCTTCGCCAAAAACATTCAGTACTTC. Protein product: CASSPGLLAFAKNIQYF.

This clone appeared a few times. V usage is TRBV30 and J usage is TRBJ2-1; maybe TRBD1 (5 bases). V was clipped by 2 bases and J by 0 bases, with 11 bases between them. The germline gives CDR1 GTSNPN, CDR2 SVGIG (reference sequence). This CDR3 region has 15 residues. The CDR3 is CAWSSDRGSYNEQFF. The CDR3 nucleotides are TGTGCCTGGAGTTCTGATAGGGGCTCCTACAATGAGCAGTTCTTC.

The chain joins TRBV5-5 to TRBJ1-3, with D possibly TRBD1 on 6 matching bases. Trimming pared 0 bases from V and 5 bases from J, leaving 15 bases between. Looked up from germline, CDR1 is SGHKS and CDR2 is YYEKEE (reference sequence). This CDR3 has 16 amino acids. The CDR3, as DNA: TGTGCCAGCAGCTTGGTTCGGGACACCACCCGAAACACCATATATTTT. It is translated as CASSLVRDTTRNTIYF.

This clone occurred a few times. This chain connects TRBV11-2 to TRBJ2-4; a weak D match, TRBD2 (5 bases). CDR1 SGHAT and CDR2 FQNNGV come from the germline V gene. The CDR3 runs 13 residues. The V gene lost 5 bases and the J gene lost 3 bases, with 8 bases spanning the gap. This CDR3 is CASSASFKNIQYF. DNA of the CDR3: TGTGCCAGCAGCGCTAGCTTCAAAAACATTCAGTACTTC.

This clone was recorded a few times. CDR3 region: CASSQEATGRKKLFF. In DNA form, the CDR3 reads TGCGCCAGCAGCCAAGAGGCGACAGGGCGGAAGAAACTGTTTTTT. The chain links TRBV4-3 to TRBJ1-4; 7 bases align to TRBD1. Germline values: CDR1 LGHNA, CDR2 YSLEER. CDR3 length: 15 residues. With 0 bases clipped from V and 11 bases from J, the junction kept 9 bases outside the gene matches.

This sequence joins TRBV4-3 and TRBJ1-6; a weak D match, TRBD1 (6 bases). CDR3 length equals 17 residues. Germline CDR1 LGHNA, CDR2 YSLEER. The ends were cut back, 2 bases at V and 10 bases at J, with 21 bases in the middle. CDR3 loop: CASSQTPRGQSSSPLHF. The CDR3 DNA reads as TGCGCCAGCAGCCAAACCCCACGGGGACAATCAAGCTCACCCCTCCACTTT.

The rearrangement links TRBV2 to TRBJ1-4; TRBD1 agrees at 8 bases. J was trimmed by 3 bases and V by 8 bases; bases with no gene match: 5. Germline assignment: CDR1 SNHLY and CDR2 FYNNEI. This CDR3 is 14 amino acids long. CDR3 sequence reads: CASALTGANEKLFF. The DNA for the CDR3 is TGTGCCAGCGCCCTGACAGGGGCTAATGAAAAACTGTTTTTT.

V is TRBV15 and J is TRBJ1-5; tentatively, D is TRBD1 (5 bases). The CDR3 extends over 14 amino acids. V dropped 2 bases and J dropped 2 bases, with 7 bases sitting between them. Looked up from germline, CDR1 is LNHNV and CDR2 is YYDKDF (reference sequence). In DNA form, the CDR3 reads TGTGCCACCAGCAGAACGACAGGCAATCAGCCCCAGCATTTT. The encoded protein is CATSRTTGNQPQHF.

This clone was seen only once. The CDR3 coding sequence is TGTGCCAGCAGCAGAGTAGCGGGAGGAATGGATACGCAGTATTTT. This codes for CASSRVAGGMDTQYF. The chain combines TRBV21-1 with TRBJ2-3; no check of the table's D call, TRBD2, against the DNA was made. TRBV21-1 has pseudogene status. CDR3 length: 15 residues.

This chain joins TRBV4-3 and TRBJ2-3; no firm D call. Germline lookup yields CDR1 LGHNA and CDR2 YSLEER. This CDR3 has 15 amino acids. Trimming took 1 base from V and 8 from J, leaving 16 bases between them. The CDR3 protein is CASSQVRFGKVTQYF. CDR3 nucleotides: TGCGCCAGCAGCCAAGTGAGATTCGGTAAAGTTACGCAGTATTTT.

The sample holds one count of this clone. J is TRBJ2-3 and V is TRBV5-1; D remains ambiguous. The CDR3 sequence is 16 residues long. The germline CDR1 and CDR2 sequences are SGHRS and YFSETQ. V was pared by 5 bases and J by 2 bases, with 18 bases between. CDR3 nucleotide sequence: TGCGCCAGCAGACTGCTACAGCCGACCTACACAGATACGCAGTATTTT. Translating gives CASRLLQPTYTDTQYF.

This clone was detected once. The gene calls are TRBV6-5 and TRBJ2-3, with D possibly matching TRBD2 (6 bases). CDR1 and CDR2 from the germline V gene are MNHEY and SVGAGI. The CDR3 is made up of 14 amino acids. V was cut by 7 bases and J by 10 bases, with 21 bases left in between. The CDR3 here is CASTWDRGGRAQYF. The CDR3 DNA reads TGTGCCAGCACTTGGGACCGGGGAGGACGGGCGCAGTATTTT.

This clone showed up just once. J is TRBJ1-2 and V is TRBV6-5; 8 bases agree with TRBD1. This CDR3 has 14 residues. From germline, CDR1 is MNHEY and CDR2 SVGAGI. Losses at the gene ends were 8 bases for V and 5 bases for J; bases not matched to a gene: 10. In DNA form, the CDR3 reads TGTGCCAGCTGGAAGGGGACAGGAAGATATGGCTACACCTTC. It yields the protein CASWKGTGRYGYTF.

This chain joins TRBV5-5 and TRBJ2-3, with a possible D match to TRBD2 (6 bases). The CDR3 covers 14 residues. Between the trimmed V and J ends, which lost 2 bases and 5 bases, there was a span of 12 bases. Germline V CDR1 and CDR2: SGHKS, YYEKEE (reference sequence). CDR3 sequence: CASSLGGTRDTQYF. CDR3 nucleotide sequence: TGTGCCAGCAGCTTAGGTGGGACTCGAGATACGCAGTATTTT.

This clone appeared a single time. V usage is TRBV6-5 and J usage is TRBJ2-5, with TRBD1 as a possible D gene (6 bases). V lost 5 bases to trimming and J lost 4 bases, with 17 bases between them. CDR3 length: 15 residues. CDR1 is MNHEY, CDR2 SVGAGI, per germline. The CDR3 nucleotides read TGTGCCAGCAGTACCCTGATGGGGGCAGGAGAGACCCAGTACTTC. It encodes CASSTLMGAGETQYF.

Only a few counts were recorded for this clone. This chain connects TRBV28 to TRBJ1-1; D gene uncertain. Looked up from germline, CDR1 is MDHEN and CDR2 is SYDVKM. The CDR3 has 16 residues. Trimming took off 1 base at V and 1 base at J, with 13 bases between the two ends. CDR3 nucleotides: TGTGCCAGCAGTTTATATCAGGCCTCAGGGAACACTGAAGCTTTCTTT. Translated: CASSLYQASGNTEAFF.

The chain has TRBV24-1 and TRBJ2-7, with D unresolved. This CDR3 spans 12 amino acids. Trimming shortened V by 3 bases and J by 4 bases, and 6 bases separated the two germline ends. Germline assignment: CDR1 KGHDR and CDR2 SFDVKD. The CDR3 sequence is CATSDPGYEQYF. The CDR3 DNA reads TGTGCCACCAGTGATCCAGGATACGAGCAGTACTTC.

The CDR3 sequence: CASSLNQGRRETQYF. The CDR3 bases are TGTGCCAGCAGCTTAAACCAGGGGCGACGAGAGACCCAGTACTTC. V is TRBV7-3 and J is TRBJ2-5, with a tentative D call TRBD1 (6 bases). The V end lost 1 base, the J end lost 4 bases, and 13 bases lay between the germline ends. This CDR3 region has 15 residues. The germline V gene has CDR1 SGHTA and CDR2 FQGTGA.

The chain carries TRBV12-3 or TRBV12-4 and TRBJ2-1; a weak D match, TRBD2 (6 bases). Deletions cut 6 bases from V and 10 bases from J, with 10 bases between. The CDR3 is 11 residues long. The CDR3 DNA reads TGTGCCAGCAGCCTGGAGGGAGAGCAGTTCTTC. This gives the protein CASSLEGEQFF.

DNA of the CDR3: TGCGCCAGCAGTCTTCGGGCCCGGGACAGCTCCTACGAGCAGTACTTC. This codes for CASSLRARDSSYEQYF. The chain has TRBV23-1 and TRBJ2-7; 7 positions agree with TRBD1. TRBV23-1 is classed as an ORF, of uncertain function. V was clipped by 4 bases and J by 0 bases; unmatched bases: 9. The CDR3 length is 16 residues.

The chain joins TRBV28 to TRBJ2-3; 10 positions agree with TRBD2. Germline CDR1 MDHEN, CDR2 SYDVKM. Germline trimming cut 5 bases from V and 6 bases from J; bases unmatched to any gene: 8. CDR3 size: 15 residues. The CDR3 coding sequence is TGTGCCAGCAGTCGAACTAGCGGGGTACAGGATACGCAGTATTTT. Amino acid sequence: CASSRTSGVQDTQYF.

V is TRBV28 and J is TRBJ1-5; possible D gene TRBD1, 5 bases. This CDR3 is built from 15 residues. V was pared by 5 bases and J by 0 bases, with 11 bases between. Germline V gives CDR1 MDHEN, CDR2 SYDVKM. DNA of the CDR3: TGTGCCAGCAGTCTCCCCGACAGTAGCAATCAGCCCCAGCATTTT. It encodes CASSLPDSSNQPQHF.

The rearrangement links TRBV18 to TRBJ2-3, with TRBD2 matching over 8 bases. Germline trimming cut 6 bases from V and 4 bases from J; bases unmatched to any gene: 3. Germline V CDR1 and CDR2: KGHSH, LQKENI. This CDR3 contains 13 residues. The CDR3 protein is CASSWTSPDTQYF. As DNA, the CDR3 is TGTGCCAGCTCTTGGACTAGCCCAGATACGCAGTATTTT.

The chain links TRBV6-5 to TRBJ1-6, with D unresolved. Germline V lookup: CDR1 MNHEY, CDR2 SVGAGI. The V end was cut by 5 bases, the J end by 9 bases, with 17 bases between. The CDR3 has 15 residues. The CDR3 nucleotides are TGTGCCAGCAGTACACGGGGAACGAAGGGTTCACCCCTCCACTTT. Protein product: CASSTRGTKGSPLHF.